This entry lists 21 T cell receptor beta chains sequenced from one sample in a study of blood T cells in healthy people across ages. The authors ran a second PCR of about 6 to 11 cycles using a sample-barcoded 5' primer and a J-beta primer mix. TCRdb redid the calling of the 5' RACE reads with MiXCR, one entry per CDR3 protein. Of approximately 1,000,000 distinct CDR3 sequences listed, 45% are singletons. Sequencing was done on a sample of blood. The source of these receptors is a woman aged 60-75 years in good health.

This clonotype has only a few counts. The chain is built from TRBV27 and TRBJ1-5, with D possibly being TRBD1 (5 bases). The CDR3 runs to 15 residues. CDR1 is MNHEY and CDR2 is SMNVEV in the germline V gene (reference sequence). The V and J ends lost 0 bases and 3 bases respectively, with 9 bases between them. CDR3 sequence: CASSLSGRPNQPQHF. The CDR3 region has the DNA TGTGCCAGCAGTTTATCGGGGCGCCCCAATCAGCCCCAGCATTTT.

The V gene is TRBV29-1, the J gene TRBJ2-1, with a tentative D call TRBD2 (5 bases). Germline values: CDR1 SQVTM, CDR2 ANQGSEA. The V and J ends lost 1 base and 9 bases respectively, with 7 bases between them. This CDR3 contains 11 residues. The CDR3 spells CSVEARGEQFF. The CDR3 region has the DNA TGCAGCGTTGAAGCCCGGGGTGAGCAGTTCTTC.

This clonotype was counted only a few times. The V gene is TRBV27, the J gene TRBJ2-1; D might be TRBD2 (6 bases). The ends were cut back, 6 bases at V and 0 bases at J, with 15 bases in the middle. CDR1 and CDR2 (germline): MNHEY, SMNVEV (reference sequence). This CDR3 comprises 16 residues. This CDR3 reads CASSTTGTRSYNEQFF. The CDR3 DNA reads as TGTGCCAGCAGCACGACCGGGACTCGCTCCTACAATGAGCAGTTCTTC.

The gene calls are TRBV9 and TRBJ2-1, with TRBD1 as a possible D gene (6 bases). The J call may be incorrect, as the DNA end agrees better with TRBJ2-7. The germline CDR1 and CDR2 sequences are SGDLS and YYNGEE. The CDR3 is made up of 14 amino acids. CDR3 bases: TGTGCCAGCAGCGGGGGGCTTACCGGCTACGAGCAGTACTTC. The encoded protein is CASSGGLTGYEQYF.

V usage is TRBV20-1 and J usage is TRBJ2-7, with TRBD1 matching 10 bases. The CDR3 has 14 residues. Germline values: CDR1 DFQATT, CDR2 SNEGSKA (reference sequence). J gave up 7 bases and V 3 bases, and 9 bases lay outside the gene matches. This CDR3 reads CSASDRGHRGEQYF. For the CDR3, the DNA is TGCAGTGCTAGCGACAGGGGGCATCGGGGTGAGCAGTACTTC.

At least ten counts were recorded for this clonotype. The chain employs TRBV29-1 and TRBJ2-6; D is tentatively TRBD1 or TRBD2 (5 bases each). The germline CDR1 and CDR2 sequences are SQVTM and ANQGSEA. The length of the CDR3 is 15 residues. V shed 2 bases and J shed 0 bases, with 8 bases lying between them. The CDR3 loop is CSVELGVSGANVLTF. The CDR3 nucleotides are TGCAGCGTTGAATTGGGGGTCTCTGGGGCCAACGTCCTGACTTTC.

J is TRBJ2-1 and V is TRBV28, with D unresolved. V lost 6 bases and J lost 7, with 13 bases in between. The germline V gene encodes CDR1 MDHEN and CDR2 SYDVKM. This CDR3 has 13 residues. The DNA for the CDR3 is TGTGCCAGCAGCCAAGGGTCGCGGAATGAGCAGTTCTTC. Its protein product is CASSQGSRNEQFF.

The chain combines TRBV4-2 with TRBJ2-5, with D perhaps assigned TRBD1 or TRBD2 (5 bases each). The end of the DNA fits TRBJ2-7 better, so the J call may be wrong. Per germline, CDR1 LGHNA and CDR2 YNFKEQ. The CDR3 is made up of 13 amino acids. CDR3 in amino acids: CASSQLRGHEQYF. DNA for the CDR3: TGTGCCAGCAGCCAACTCCGGGGCCACGAGCAGTACTTC.

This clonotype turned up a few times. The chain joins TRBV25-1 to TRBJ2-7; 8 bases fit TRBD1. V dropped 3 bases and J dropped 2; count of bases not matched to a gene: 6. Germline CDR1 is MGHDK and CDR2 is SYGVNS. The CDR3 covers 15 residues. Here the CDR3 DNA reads TGTGCCAGCAGTGACTCCAGGACAGGGACCTACGAGCAGTACTTC. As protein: CASSDSRTGTYEQYF.

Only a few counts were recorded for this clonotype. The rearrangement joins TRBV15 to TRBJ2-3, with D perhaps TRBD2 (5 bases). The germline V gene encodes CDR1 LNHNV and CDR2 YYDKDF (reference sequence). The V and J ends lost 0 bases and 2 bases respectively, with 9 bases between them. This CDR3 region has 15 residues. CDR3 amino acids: CATSRDRGITDTQYF. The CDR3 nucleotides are TGTGCCACCAGCAGAGACAGAGGGATCACAGATACGCAGTATTTT.

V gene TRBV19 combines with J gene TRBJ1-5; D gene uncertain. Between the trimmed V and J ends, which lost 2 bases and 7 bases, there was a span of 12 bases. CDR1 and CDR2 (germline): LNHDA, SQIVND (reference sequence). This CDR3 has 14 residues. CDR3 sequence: CASSIQDPSQPQHF. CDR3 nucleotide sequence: TGTGCCAGTAGTATACAGGACCCAAGCCAGCCCCAGCATTTT.

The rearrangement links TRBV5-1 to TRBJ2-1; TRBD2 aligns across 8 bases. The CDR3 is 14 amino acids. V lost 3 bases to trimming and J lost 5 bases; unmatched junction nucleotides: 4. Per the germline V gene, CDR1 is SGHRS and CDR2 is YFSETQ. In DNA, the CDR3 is TGCGCCAGCAGCTCGGGACTAGAACACAATGAGCAGTTCTTC. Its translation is CASSSGLEHNEQFF.

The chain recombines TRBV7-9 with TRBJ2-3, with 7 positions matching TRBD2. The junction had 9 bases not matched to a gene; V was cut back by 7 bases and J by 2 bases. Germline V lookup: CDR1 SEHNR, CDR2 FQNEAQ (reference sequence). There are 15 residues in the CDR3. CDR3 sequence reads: CASNRAGTTTDTQYF. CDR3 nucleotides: TGTGCCAGCAACAGAGCCGGGACTACCACAGATACGCAGTATTTT.

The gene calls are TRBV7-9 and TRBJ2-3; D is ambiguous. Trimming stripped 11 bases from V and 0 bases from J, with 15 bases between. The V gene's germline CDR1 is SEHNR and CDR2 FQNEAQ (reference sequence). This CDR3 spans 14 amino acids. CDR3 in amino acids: CAGLAPGSTDTQYF. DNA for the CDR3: TGTGCCGGCCTGGCGCCCGGAAGCACAGATACGCAGTATTTT.

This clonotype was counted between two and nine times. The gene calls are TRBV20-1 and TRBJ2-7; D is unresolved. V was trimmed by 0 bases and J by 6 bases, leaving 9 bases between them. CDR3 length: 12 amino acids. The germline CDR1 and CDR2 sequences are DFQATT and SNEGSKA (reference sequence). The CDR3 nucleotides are TGCAGTGCTAGAGATAACACCCGCGAGCAGTACTTC. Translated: CSARDNTREQYF.

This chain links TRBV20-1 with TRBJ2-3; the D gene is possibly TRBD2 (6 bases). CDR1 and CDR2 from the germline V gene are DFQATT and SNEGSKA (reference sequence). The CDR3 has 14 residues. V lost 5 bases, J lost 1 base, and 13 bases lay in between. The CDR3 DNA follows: TGCAGTGCTCCAGGCCGGGAGCGCACAGATACGCAGTATTTT. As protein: CSAPGRERTDTQYF.

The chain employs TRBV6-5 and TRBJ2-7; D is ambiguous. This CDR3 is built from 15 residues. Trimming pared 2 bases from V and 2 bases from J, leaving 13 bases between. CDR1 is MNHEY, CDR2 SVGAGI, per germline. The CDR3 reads CASSYGLKYPYEQYF. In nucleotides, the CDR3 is TGTGCCAGCAGTTACGGGCTAAAATACCCCTACGAGCAGTACTTC.

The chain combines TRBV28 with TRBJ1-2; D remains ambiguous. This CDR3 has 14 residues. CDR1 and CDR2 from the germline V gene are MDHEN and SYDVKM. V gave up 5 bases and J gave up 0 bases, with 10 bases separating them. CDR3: CASSNNIPNYGYTF. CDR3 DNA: TGTGCCAGCAGTAATAACATCCCTAACTATGGCTACACCTTC.

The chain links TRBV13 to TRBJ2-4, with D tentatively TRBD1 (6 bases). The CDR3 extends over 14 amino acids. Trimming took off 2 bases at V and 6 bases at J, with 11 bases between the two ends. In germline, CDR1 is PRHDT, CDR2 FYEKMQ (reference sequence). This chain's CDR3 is CASSLSGATNIQYF. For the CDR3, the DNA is TGTGCCAGCAGCTTATCAGGGGCAACAAACATTCAGTACTTC.

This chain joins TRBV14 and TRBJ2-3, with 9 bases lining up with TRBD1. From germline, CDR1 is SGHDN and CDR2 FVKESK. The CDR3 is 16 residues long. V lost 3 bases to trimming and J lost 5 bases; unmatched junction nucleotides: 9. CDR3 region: CASSHQSGTGIDTQYF. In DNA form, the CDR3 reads TGTGCCAGCAGCCATCAGTCCGGGACAGGGATAGATACGCAGTATTTT.

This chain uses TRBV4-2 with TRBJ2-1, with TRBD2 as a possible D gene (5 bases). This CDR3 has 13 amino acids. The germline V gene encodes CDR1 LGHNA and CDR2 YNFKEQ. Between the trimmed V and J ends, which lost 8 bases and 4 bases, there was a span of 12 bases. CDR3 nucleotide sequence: TGTGCCAGCCGAGTCCCGGGATACAATGAGCAGTTCTTC. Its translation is CASRVPGYNEQFF.